This is a list of T cell receptor beta chains from one sample in a study of Tregs in tolerant kidney transplant recipients. Sequencing used immunoSEQ multiplex PCR; TCRdb keeps in-frame clones, though not all of them. The sample consists of roughly 250,000 clones, 80% to 85% of them appearing once. The sequenced sample was CD4+ T cells from blood. These receptor sequences come from a human donor in good health. CDR3s include the opening cysteine and the closing phenylalanine or tryptophan. D genes are given only for firm matches. Expanded clones are given a class, and other clones once, few, many or no size at all.

D gene: TRBD2; clone size: once; V gene: TRBV7-6; J gene: TRBJ2-1; CDR3 DNA: TGTGCCAGCAGCTTATTACCCCCTTTAGCGGGGGGGCAGTACAATGAGCAGTTCTTC; CDR3 protein: CASSLLPPLAGGQYNEQFF
D gene: TRBD1; clone size: .; V gene: TRBV2; J gene: TRBJ2-7; CDR3 DNA: TGTGCCAGCAGTTCCGGGACAGGGGCATACGAGCAGTACTTC; CDR3 protein: CASSSGTGAYEQYF
D gene: TRBD1; clone size: .; V gene: TRBV7-9; J gene: TRBJ2-7; CDR3 DNA: TGTGCCAGCAGCTTAGCTAGGCCAGGGGACAGTCAGCAGTACTTC; CDR3 protein: CASSLARPGDSQQYF
D gene: TRBD2; clone size: .; V gene: TRBV6-5; J gene: TRBJ2-1; CDR3 DNA: TGTGCCAGCAGTTACGTTCTAGCGGGATACAATGAGCAGTTCTTC; CDR3 protein: CASSYVLAGYNEQFF
D gene: .; clone size: .; V gene: TRBV7-2; J gene: TRBJ1-2; CDR3 DNA: TGTGCCAGCAGCTTATTTACAGCAGACTATGGCTACACCTTC; CDR3 protein: CASSLFTADYGYTF
D gene: .; clone size: .; V gene: TRBV18; J gene: TRBJ1-5; CDR3 DNA: TGTGCCAGCTCACCATCGGGGGGCCTCAATCAGCCCCAGCATTTT; CDR3 protein: CASSPSGGLNQPQHF
D gene: .; clone size: .; V gene: TRBV6-5; J gene: TRBJ1-4; CDR3 DNA: TGTGCCAGCAGACAGAACCGGGTCTTTAATGAAAAACTGTTTTTT; CDR3 protein: CASRQNRVFNEKLFF
D gene: .; clone size: few; V gene: TRBV6-5; J gene: TRBJ2-1; CDR3 DNA: TGTGCCAACGCTCGACAGAAGATCTACAATGAGCAGTTCTTC; CDR3 protein: CANARQKIYNEQFF
D gene: .; clone size: .; V gene: TRBV19; J gene: TRBJ1-2; CDR3 DNA: TGTGCCAGTAGTATACTTGGGAGGACAAGCGACTATGGCTACACCTTC; CDR3 protein: CASSILGRTSDYGYTF
D gene: .; clone size: .; V gene: TRBV6-5; J gene: TRBJ1-3; CDR3 DNA: TGTGCCAGCAGTTACTCACCGGGGGCGCTTGGAAACACCATATATTTT; CDR3 protein: CASSYSPGALGNTIYF
D gene: .; clone size: once; V gene: TRBV15; J gene: TRBJ1-1; CDR3 DNA: TGTGCCACCAGCAGTAACCGGGAGAATGAAGCTTTCTTT; CDR3 protein: CATSSNRENEAFF
D gene: TRBD1; clone size: few; V gene: TRBV6-1; J gene: TRBJ1-6; CDR3 DNA: TGTGCCAGCAGTGAGGCGAGACAGGGTTCAGGCTCACCCCTCCACTTT; CDR3 protein: CASSEARQGSGSPLHF
D gene: .; clone size: .; V gene: TRBV5-4; J gene: TRBJ2-4; CDR3 DNA: TGTGCCAGCAGCTTCGGATTAGCCAAAAACATTCAGTACTTC; CDR3 protein: CASSFGLAKNIQYF
D gene: TRBD2; clone size: .; V gene: TRBV7-6; J gene: TRBJ2-1; CDR3 DNA: TGTGCCAGCAGCTTAGCCAGGGCGGGAGGGCCATATGAGCAGTTCTTC; CDR3 protein: CASSLARAGGPYEQFF
D gene: .; clone size: few; V gene: TRBV10-3; J gene: TRBJ2-7; CDR3 DNA: TGTGCCATCAGGGACCGGGGTTCCTACGAGCAGTACTTC; CDR3 protein: CAIRDRGSYEQYF
D gene: .; clone size: .; V gene: TRBV6-5; J gene: TRBJ2-7; CDR3 DNA: TGTGCCAGCAGGTCCGACAGAGGAGCCCCCTACGAGCAGTACTTC; CDR3 protein: CASRSDRGAPYEQYF
D gene: TRBD1; clone size: .; V gene: TRBV11-2; J gene: TRBJ1-2; CDR3 DNA: TGTGCCAGCACCCCCGGGGACAGGCGTTACTATGGCTACACCTTC; CDR3 protein: CASTPGDRRYYGYTF
D gene: .; clone size: .; V gene: TRBV19; J gene: TRBJ1-3; CDR3 DNA: TGTGCCAGTTCTGTTGGACGAAACTCTGGAAACACCATATATTTT; CDR3 protein: CASSVGRNSGNTIYF
D gene: .; clone size: .; V gene: TRBV29-1; J gene: TRBJ1-1; CDR3 DNA: TGCAGCGTTGTTGCGCGACAGTCTCTGACTGAAGCTTTCTTT; CDR3 protein: CSVVARQSLTEAFF
D gene: TRBD1; clone size: .; V gene: TRBV5-1; J gene: TRBJ1-1; CDR3 DNA: TGCGCCAGCAGCTTAAACCCAGGGGGAGGCACTGAAGCTTTCTTT; CDR3 protein: CASSLNPGGGTEAFF
D gene: TRBD1; clone size: .; V gene: TRBV6-6; J gene: TRBJ2-7; CDR3 DNA: TGTGCCAGCAGGGACCCTAGGGACAGACCCTACGAGCAGTACTTC; CDR3 protein: CASRDPRDRPYEQYF
D gene: .; clone size: .; V gene: TRBV7-8; J gene: TRBJ2-2; CDR3 DNA: TGTGCCAGCAGCGCCTTTACTAGCTCAGTTTACACCGGGGAGCTGTTTTTT; CDR3 protein: CASSAFTSSVYTGELFF
D gene: .; clone size: few; V gene: TRBV4-2; J gene: TRBJ2-3; CDR3 DNA: TGTGCCAGCAGCCTTTCCGCCCGGGGCTCCGGGGGCACAGATACGCAGTATTTT; CDR3 protein: CASSLSARGSGGTDTQYF
D gene: TRBD1; clone size: .; V gene: TRBV9; J gene: TRBJ2-2; CDR3 DNA: TGTGCCAGCAGCGCAGACAGGGGTGGCGGGGAGCTGTTTTTT; CDR3 protein: CASSADRGGGELFF
D gene: .; clone size: .; V gene: TRBV11-2; J gene: TRBJ1-1; CDR3 DNA: TGTGCCAGCAGCTCCCCTAGACGGGTGAACACTGAAGCTTTCTTT; CDR3 protein: CASSSPRRVNTEAFF
D gene: .; clone size: .; V gene: TRBV6-5; J gene: TRBJ1-2; CDR3 DNA: TGTGCCAGCAGTTCTCTTCCGGAACAGCTTAACTATGGCTACACCTTC; CDR3 protein: CASSSLPEQLNYGYTF
D gene: TRBD1; clone size: .; V gene: TRBV12-5; J gene: TRBJ1-2; CDR3 DNA: TGTGCTAGTGCTTTGACAGGGGGCGGCTATGGCTACACCTTC; CDR3 protein: CASALTGGGYGYTF
D gene: .; clone size: .; V gene: TRBV7-9; J gene: TRBJ2-1; CDR3 DNA: TGTGCCAGCAGCTCGTCCCTTACTATCAATGAGCAGTTCTTC; CDR3 protein: CASSSSLTINEQFF
D gene: .; clone size: .; V gene: TRBV5-1; J gene: TRBJ1-1; CDR3 DNA: TGCGCCAGCAGCTTGGTACCGTTGGGGAACACTGAAGCTTTCTTT; CDR3 protein: CASSLVPLGNTEAFF
D gene: .; clone size: .; V gene: TRBV6-5; J gene: TRBJ1-1; CDR3 DNA: TGTGCCAGCAGTCAACCTTTTGACTCAGGAGGGGCTTTCTTT; CDR3 protein: CASSQPFDSGGAFF
D gene: TRBD1; clone size: once; V gene: TRBV18; J gene: TRBJ1-4; CDR3 DNA: TGTGCCAGCTCACAAACGGGACAGGGGGAAAAACTGTTTTTT; CDR3 protein: CASSQTGQGEKLFF
D gene: .; clone size: .; V gene: TRBV5-4; J gene: TRBJ1-2; CDR3 DNA: TGTGCCAGCAGCTTCGGCAGGGAAAACTATGGCTACACCTTC; CDR3 protein: CASSFGRENYGYTF